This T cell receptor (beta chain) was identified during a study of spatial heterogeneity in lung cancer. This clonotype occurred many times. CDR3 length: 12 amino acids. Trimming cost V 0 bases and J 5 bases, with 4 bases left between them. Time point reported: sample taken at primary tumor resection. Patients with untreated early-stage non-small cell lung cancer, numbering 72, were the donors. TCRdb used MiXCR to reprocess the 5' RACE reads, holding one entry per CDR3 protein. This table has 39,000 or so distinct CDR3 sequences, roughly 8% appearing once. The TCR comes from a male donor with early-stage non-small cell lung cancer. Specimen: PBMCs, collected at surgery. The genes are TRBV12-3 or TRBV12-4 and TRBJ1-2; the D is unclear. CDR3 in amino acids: CASSLAQYGYTF. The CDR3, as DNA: TGTGCCAGCAGTTTAGCACAGTATGGCTACACCTTC.